This paragraph reports one T cell receptor beta chain. Its antigen remains unknown. Using immunoSEQ multiplex PCR, the repertoire was profiled, and TCRdb retains in-frame clones only, with some absent. This table holds roughly 67,000 clones, around 78% found once. The sample is drawn from a study of vaccination effects on CD4 cells after COVID-19. Study-level findings and limits: Infection- and vaccine-induced clones contracted markedly late after vaccination.

ViraFEST expansion of antigen-specific CD4+ T cells with viral peptide pools preceded sequencing. Researchers isolated CD4+ T cells once approximately ten days of culture had elapsed. Absence of prior SARS-CoV-2 infection characterized the vaccine recipients, who showed negative nucleocapsid antibodies. The germline V gene has CDR1 SGHRS and CDR2 YFSETQ. V was shortened by 0 bases and J by 3 bases, with 12 bases between the two germline ends. The CDR3 is 15 residues long. The sequence was collected from a human donor who received a COVID-19 vaccine. J is TRBJ1-2 and V is TRBV5-1, with D uncertain. Here the sequenced sample was CD4+ T cells from PBMCs cultured with SARS-CoV-2 spike peptides, taken before COVID-19 vaccination. DNA for the CDR3: TGCGCCAGCAGCTTGGATGGGGAGCCTCACTATGGCTACACCTTC. This encodes CASSLDGEPHYGYTF.